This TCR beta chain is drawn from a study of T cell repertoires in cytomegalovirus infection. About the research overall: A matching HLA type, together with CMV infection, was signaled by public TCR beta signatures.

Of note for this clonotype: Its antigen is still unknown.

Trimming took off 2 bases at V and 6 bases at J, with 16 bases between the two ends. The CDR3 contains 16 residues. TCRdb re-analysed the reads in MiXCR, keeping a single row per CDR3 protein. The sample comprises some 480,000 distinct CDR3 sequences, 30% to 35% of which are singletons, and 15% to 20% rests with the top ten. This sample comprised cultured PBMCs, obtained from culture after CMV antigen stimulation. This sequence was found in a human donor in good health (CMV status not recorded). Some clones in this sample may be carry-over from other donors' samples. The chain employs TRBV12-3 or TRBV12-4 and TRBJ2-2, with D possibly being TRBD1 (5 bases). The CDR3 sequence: CASSLSGWGKAGELFF. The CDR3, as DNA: TGTGCCAGCAGTTTATCAGGGTGGGGAAAGGCCGGGGAGCTGTTTTTT.